The 20 T cell receptor beta chains presented below share a single source sample, sequenced in a study of radiation and T cells in renal cell carcinoma. Sequencing used immunoSEQ multiplex PCR; TCRdb keeps in-frame clones, though not all of them. The table has some 130,000 clones, 88% seen once. Time point noted: blood 2 weeks post-SBRT. Treatment denoted: 15 Gy SBRT to primary tumor, nephrectomy 4 weeks later. Source: blood, taken from a patient whose treatment included radiotherapy and nephrectomy. These TCRs come from a woman in her 70s with renal cell carcinoma.

CDR3 region: CASSLVGRPLYSYEQYF. CDR3 in DNA: TGCGCCAGCAGCTTAGTTGGCAGGCCCCTCTACTCCTACGAGCAGTACTTC. V is TRBV5-1 and J is TRBJ2-7; D is ambiguous. The V gene's germline CDR1 is SGHRS and CDR2 YFSETQ. CDR3 size: 17 residues. Trimming took 2 bases from V and 0 from J, leaving 18 bases between them.

J is TRBJ2-1 and V is TRBV5-4; 10 bases are shared with TRBD2. The germline V gene has CDR1 SGHNT and CDR2 YYREEE (reference sequence). The CDR3 loop spans 17 amino acids. J gave up 0 bases and V 4 bases, and 7 bases lay outside the gene matches. CDR3 loop: CASSPGLAESSYNEQFF. CDR3 bases: TGTGCCAGCAGCCCAGGACTAGCGGAAAGCTCCTACAATGAGCAGTTCTTC.

On this clone: The sample carries other DNA sequences with the same CDR3. The V call is TRBV2, the J call TRBJ2-5; a possible D gene is TRBD1 (5 bases). CDR1 and CDR2 from the germline V gene are SNHLY and FYNNEI. Trimming took off 1 base at V and 3 bases at J, with 6 bases between the two ends. The CDR3 runs 13 residues. CDR3 DNA sequence: TGTGCCAGCAGTGAAGGCAGGGAAGAGACCCAGTACTTC. It is translated as CASSEGREETQYF.

The chain links TRBV7-9 to TRBJ1-1; D ambiguous. The V end was cut by 5 bases, the J end by 6 bases, with 19 bases between. Per germline, CDR1 SEHNR and CDR2 FQNEAQ (reference sequence). The CDR3 is 15 residues long. DNA for the CDR3: TGTGCCAGCAGCCCCCAGTTCGGTGTGTTCGCTGAAGCTTTCTTT. Amino acids: CASSPQFGVFAEAFF.

This chain uses TRBV19 with TRBJ1-5, with 9 nucleotides matching TRBD1. J gave up 9 bases and V 3 bases, and 12 bases lay outside the gene matches. The germline V gene has CDR1 LNHDA and CDR2 SQIVND (reference sequence). The CDR3 is 16 residues long. CDR3 loop: CASSMRGTGPVRPQHF. The CDR3 bases are TGTGCCAGTAGTATGAGGGGGACAGGGCCCGTGAGGCCCCAGCATTTT.

V gene TRBV4-1 combines with J gene TRBJ1-2; no firm D call. This CDR3 contains 16 residues. Trimming shortened V by 4 bases and J by 0 bases, and 15 bases separated the two germline ends. Germline lookup yields CDR1 MGHRA and CDR2 YSYEKL. The CDR3 coding sequence is TGCGCCAGCAGCCCTACACAGTCAGTCGCTAACTATGGCTACACCTTC. Amino acid sequence: CASSPTQSVANYGYTF.

The chain uses TRBV7-9 and TRBJ1-3; D is ambiguous. This CDR3 contains 13 residues. Germline-derived CDR1 and CDR2 are SEHNR and FQNEAQ (reference sequence). V gave up 8 bases and J gave up 0 bases, with 8 bases separating them. CDR3: CASQHSSGNTIYF. The CDR3 DNA follows: TGTGCCAGCCAGCACAGCTCTGGAAACACCATATATTTT.

This clone was detected only a few times. The V call is TRBV7-9, the J call TRBJ1-1; the D is unclear. V shed 5 bases and J shed 0 bases, with 13 bases lying between them. Germline CDR1 SEHNR, CDR2 FQNEAQ (reference sequence). This CDR3 has 15 amino acids. CDR3 region: CASSPGGGVNTEAFF. As DNA, the CDR3 is TGTGCCAGCAGCCCTGGAGGAGGAGTGAACACTGAAGCTTTCTTT. The full variable domain, rest sourced from reference TRBV7-9 and TRBJ1-1, is DTGVSQNPRHKITKRGQNVTFRCDPISEHNRLYWYRQTLGQGPEFLTYFQNEAQLEKSRLLSDRFSAERPKGSFSTLEIQRTEQGDSAMYLCASSPGGGVNTEAFFGQGTRLTVV.

This chain joins TRBV25-1 and TRBJ1-1, with 9 nucleotides matching TRBD1. The CDR3 has 16 amino acids. The germline CDR1 and CDR2 sequences are MGHDK and SYGVNS. V lost 1 base and J lost 5; bases outside the gene matches: 8. CDR3 bases: TGTGCCAGCAGTGAATTCGGCGGGACAGGGAAAACTGAAGCTTTCTTT. This gives the protein CASSEFGGTGKTEAFF.

J is TRBJ2-1 and V is TRBV6-5; D is uncertain. V lost 6 bases, J lost 9 bases, and 9 bases lay in between. This CDR3 contains 11 residues. Germline V gene data show CDR1 as MNHEY and CDR2 as SVGAGI. CDR3 amino acids: CASRAVSEQFF. In DNA form, the CDR3 reads TGTGCCAGCAGAGCAGTGAGTGAGCAGTTCTTC.

The chain has TRBV7-3 and TRBJ1-6; no firm D call. The CDR3 extends over 15 amino acids. V shed 0 bases and J shed 6 bases, with 9 bases lying between them. From germline, CDR1 is SGHTA and CDR2 FQGTGA. CDR3 coding DNA: TGTGCCAGCAGCTTAACCGGACGCGGTAATTCACCCCTCCACTTT. This sequence encodes CASSLTGRGNSPLHF.

The V call is TRBV5-5, the J call TRBJ1-5, with D uncertain. Germline CDR1 is SGHKS and CDR2 is YYEKEE (reference sequence). This CDR3 has 14 amino acids. Deletions cut 2 bases from V and 0 bases from J, with 6 bases between. The CDR3, as DNA: TGTGCCAGCAGCTTAAGGTATAGCAATCAGCCCCAGCATTTT. It is translated as CASSLRYSNQPQHF.

The chain recombines TRBV7-2 with TRBJ1-2; D uncertain. This CDR3 is built from 13 residues. The germline V gene encodes CDR1 SGHTA and CDR2 FQGNSA. The germline V and J ends were trimmed by 0 bases and 3 bases, with 5 bases remaining between them. In DNA form, the CDR3 reads TGTGCCAGCAGCTTAGCAACAGACTATGGCTACACCTTC. As protein: CASSLATDYGYTF.

The V and J genes are TRBV6-6 and TRBJ1-5; D gene uncertain. The CDR3 length is 14 residues. Trimming shortened V by 9 bases and J by 2 bases, and 14 bases separated the two germline ends. Germline assignment: CDR1 MNHNY and CDR2 SVGAGI (reference sequence). CDR3 coding DNA: TGTGCCAGTAGGCCCGGGTCAGGCAATCAGCCCCAGCATTTT. It translates to CASRPGSGNQPQHF.

The chain uses TRBV6-1 and TRBJ1-1; TRBD1 might be the D (5 bases). The CDR3 covers 12 residues. V was shortened by 4 bases and J by 8 bases, with 11 bases between the two germline ends. The germline V gene has CDR1 MNHNS and CDR2 SASEGT. This CDR3 reads CASSAWDAEAFF. In nucleotides, the CDR3 is TGTGCCAGCAGTGCCTGGGACGCCGAAGCTTTCTTT.

The CDR3 DNA reads TGTGCCAGCAGTAACGCGGGACAGGGCCCCTACGAGCAGTACTTC. It is translated as CASSNAGQGPYEQYF. The V gene is TRBV7-8, the J gene TRBJ2-7; 9 bases map to TRBD1. This CDR3 has 15 amino acids. Germline V gene data show CDR1 as SGHVS and CDR2 as FQNEAQ. The V gene end was trimmed by 6 bases and the J gene end by 2 bases; junction bases not matched to a gene: 8.

The J gene is TRBJ1-1, the V gene TRBV19; TRBD1 is a possible D gene (6 bases). Germline V gene data show CDR1 as LNHDA and CDR2 as SQIVND (reference sequence). Trimming pared 4 bases from V and 1 base from J, leaving 10 bases between. The CDR3 contains 14 residues. The CDR3 DNA reads as TGTGCCAGTAGTAGCAACAGGGCGAACACTGAAGCTTTCTTT. It encodes CASSSNRANTEAFF.

The genes are TRBV27 and TRBJ2-2; 7 bases line up with TRBD1. This CDR3 region has 17 residues. V lost 4 bases to trimming and J lost 7 bases; unmatched junction nucleotides: 15. CDR1 and CDR2 (germline): MNHEY, SMNVEV (reference sequence). The CDR3 bases are TGTGCCAGCAGTTCGAGACAAACAGGGGTATCGGGCGGGGAGCTGTTTTTT. It yields the protein CASSSRQTGVSGGELFF.

V is TRBV7-9 and J is TRBJ2-3; the D gene is possibly TRBD1 (6 bases). The germline V gene has CDR1 SEHNR and CDR2 FQNEAQ (reference sequence). V lost 3 bases and J 1 base, leaving 11 bases between the germline ends. The CDR3 contains 15 residues. In DNA form, the CDR3 reads TGTGCCAGCAGCTTCTTGGCAGGGGGCACAGATACGCAGTATTTT. Translation: CASSFLAGGTDTQYF.

The chain has TRBV5-1 and TRBJ2-3; 13 bases are a match to TRBD2. Trimming took 0 bases from V and 0 from J; bases not matched to a gene: 4. The CDR3 is 18 amino acids. Germline V gene data show CDR1 as SGHRS and CDR2 as YFSETQ. In DNA, the CDR3 is TGCGCCAGCAGCTTGGGACTAGCGGGGGGTCCTAGCACAGATACGCAGTATTTT. Its translation: CASSLGLAGGPSTDTQYF.